A single sample is the source of the 3 T cell receptor beta chains below, sequenced in a study of OX40 agonist ivuxolimab in advanced cancers. The library was built by means of the immunoSEQ multiplex PCR assay. Imported from immuneACCESS, the table was reduced by TCRdb to in-frame sequences with V and J called. These copies leave out some clones; in studies compared against another copy, an unresolved V gene accounts for under half, and the cause of the remainder is not known. The sample includes approximately 160,000 clones, with around 94% observed a single time. Together, the top ten hold about 0.3% of the sample. The specimen was CD4+ or CD8+ T cells sorted from blood, collected in a trial of the OX40 agonist ivuxolimab. These receptors were collected from an adult with an advanced solid tumor such as melanoma, head and neck, liver or kidney cancer.

The chain carries TRBV5-1 and TRBJ1-6; D is unresolved. This CDR3 is built from 14 residues. V dropped 4 bases and J dropped 7 bases, with 12 bases sitting between them. CDR1 SGHRS and CDR2 YFSETQ come from the germline V gene. For the CDR3, the DNA is TGCGCCAGCAGCAAGGACGGGCTAAATTCACCCCTCCACTTT. Protein product: CASSKDGLNSPLHF. The variable domain in full, with the rest retrieved from reference TRBV5-1 and TRBJ1-6, is KAGVTQTPRYLIKTRGQQVTLSCSPISGHRSVSWYQQTPGQGLQFLFEYFSETQRNKGNFPGRFSGRQFSNSRSEMNVSTLELGDSALYLCASSKDGLNSPLHFGNGTRLTVT.

The V gene is TRBV4-1, the J gene TRBJ2-5, with 7 bases that match TRBD1. The CDR3 has 16 amino acids. After removal of 1 base from V and 3 bases from J, the junction contained 8 bases not matched to a gene. Germline lookup yields CDR1 MGHRA and CDR2 YSYEKL. The CDR3 nucleotides are TGCGCCAGCAGCCAAGGGTTTGGGACAGAGAAAGAGACCCAGTACTTC. Protein product: CASSQGFGTEKETQYF.

The chain recombines TRBV19 with TRBJ1-2, with D possibly matching TRBD1 (6 bases). CDR3 length equals 12 residues. Trimming shortened V by 9 bases and J by 4 bases, and 12 bases separated the two germline ends. The V gene's germline CDR1 is LNHDA and CDR2 SQIVND (reference sequence). DNA for the CDR3: TGTGCCAGCCGGGACAATCCCTATGGCTACACCTTC. This codes for CASRDNPYGYTF.